The source of this T cell receptor beta chain is a study of blood T cell repertoires in COVID-19. Some clones are missing from TCRdb's copy, which holds only in-frame ones; the method was immunoSEQ multiplex PCR. This sample has some 190,000 clones, with roughly 77% found just once. This clone occurred once. The germline V gene encodes CDR1 SGHRS and CDR2 YFSETQ. V dropped 4 bases and J dropped 0 bases, with 27 bases sitting between them. The CDR3 length is 20 residues. The rearrangement joins TRBV5-1 to TRBJ2-3, with D perhaps matching TRBD2 (7 bases). This TCR was recovered from a woman between 45 and 60 years old with acute COVID-19. Sequenced material: PBMCs or T cells enriched from blood (not recorded which). The CDR3 nucleotides read TGCGCCAGCAGCCCCCGGGGGGCCGCCCGAAATCAACTTAGCACAGATACGCAGTATTTT. Its translation: CASSPRGAARNQLSTDTQYF.